This TCR beta chain was identified during a study of HIV-infected patients and healthy controls. No cell fractionation was done, so the repertoire covers all unsorted peripheral blood T cells. Enrollment excluded donors with tumors, hepatitis B or C, or recent vaccination. Reverse transcription used 500 to 550 ng RNA and constant-region primers for alpha and beta. Using multiplexing indices, alpha and beta chain libraries were generated apart by chain-specific third strand synthesis. An approximately 21-cycle PCR with P5s and P7 primers followed a short adapter-adding first PCR. TCRdb reprocessed the 5' RACE reads with MiXCR, giving one entry per CDR3 protein. There are approximately 3,200 distinct CDR3 sequences in the sample; about 20% occur only once, and about 28% lies in the top ten. This clonotype ranks as medium-sized. The CDR3 is 20 residues long. The V end was cut by 0 bases, the J end by 4 bases, with 27 bases between. The germline CDR1 and CDR2 sequences are MNHEY and SVGEGT.

The gene calls are TRBV6-2 or TRBV6-3 and TRBJ1-1; D uncertain. Sequences were derived from blood, sampled before antiretroviral therapy. The clonotype comes from an adult with HIV infection. The CDR3 region is CASSYSNLLGGFKSSTEAFF. Here the CDR3 DNA reads TGTGCCAGCAGTTACTCGAATCTTTTGGGAGGGTTTAAAAGCTCCACTGAAGCTTTCTTT.